The rows below give T cell receptor beta chains drawn from one sample of a study of blood T cell repertoires in COVID-19. The assay was immunoSEQ multiplex PCR, and TCRdb's table has in-frame clones only and misses some. The sample has about 200,000 clones; just under 85% are singletons. The sample comprised peripheral blood. These receptors were collected from a human donor with acute or convalescent COVID-19. The donor label of this sample is uncertain. CDR3s include the opening cysteine and the closing phenylalanine or tryptophan. A D gene is named only where the DNA matches it firmly. Where a row states a size, it is once, few, many or the class of an expanded clone; other rows omit it.

V: TRBV3-1/TRBV3-2; size: -; length: 13; D: -; J: TRBJ2-7; CDR3: CASSHGRSYEQYF; DNA: TGTGCCAGCAGCCACGGTCGAAGCTACGAGCAGTACTTC
V: TRBV12-5; size: -; length: 12; D: -; J: TRBJ2-1; CDR3: CASGLWPGEQFF; DNA: TGTGCTAGTGGTTTGTGGCCGGGTGAGCAGTTCTTC
V: TRBV28; size: -; length: 20; D: TRBD1; J: TRBJ1-4; CDR3: CASSLDGQGTSQGIAEKLFF; DNA: TGTGCCAGCAGTTTGGATGGACAGGGGACTTCTCAGGGAATCGCTGAAAAACTGTTTTTT
V: TRBV19; size: -; length: 14; D: -; J: TRBJ1-1; CDR3: CASSINYGGTEAFF; DNA: TGTGCCAGTAGTATAAATTACGGGGGGACTGAAGCTTTCTTT
V: TRBV5-5; size: -; length: 15; D: -; J: TRBJ1-4; CDR3: CASSLAPWRDEKLFF; DNA: TGTGCCAGCAGCTTGGCCCCGTGGAGGGATGAAAAACTGTTTTTT
V: TRBV7-9; size: -; length: 13; D: TRBD2; J: TRBJ2-1; CDR3: CAGGLAGGDEQFF; DNA: TGTGCCGGAGGGCTAGCGGGAGGGGATGAGCAGTTCTTC
V: TRBV18; size: -; length: 12; D: -; J: TRBJ2-3; CDR3: CADRTSTDTQYF; DNA: TGTGCAGACAGAACTAGCACAGATACGCAGTATTTT
V: TRBV27; size: -; length: 15; D: TRBD1; J: TRBJ2-3; CDR3: CASRLTDRAADTQYF; DNA: TGTGCCAGCAGGTTAACGGACAGGGCCGCAGATACGCAGTATTTT
V: TRBV3-1/TRBV3-2; size: -; length: 16; D: TRBD1; J: TRBJ1-3; CDR3: CASSSDRTYSGNTIYF; DNA: TGTGCCAGCAGTTCGGACAGGACCTACTCTGGAAACACCATATATTTT
V: TRBV14; size: -; length: 14; D: TRBD1; J: TRBJ2-4; CDR3: CASSQDLGTGIQYF; DNA: TGTGCCAGCAGCCAAGATCTAGGGACAGGGATTCAGTACTTC
V: TRBV7-9; size: -; length: 15; D: TRBD2; J: TRBJ2-1; CDR3: CASSLLAGSYNEQFF; DNA: TGTGCCAGCAGCTTGCTAGCGGGCTCCTACAATGAGCAGTTCTTC
V: TRBV14; size: -; length: 15; D: -; J: TRBJ1-3; CDR3: CASSQFFQGFNTIYF; DNA: TGTGCCAGCAGCCAATTTTTCCAGGGATTTAACACCATATATTTT
V: TRBV4-1; size: once; length: 17; D: TRBD1; J: TRBJ1-5; CDR3: CASSQLGGQGRNQPQHF; DNA: TGCGCCAGCAGCCAATTGGGGGGACAGGGGCGCAATCAGCCCCAGCATTTT
V: TRBV11-2; size: once; length: 14; D: TRBD1; J: TRBJ1-2; CDR3: CASSLDRGPGGYTF; DNA: TGTGCCAGCAGCTTAGACAGGGGGCCTGGTGGCTACACCTTC
V: TRBV5-1; size: -; length: 17; D: TRBD1; J: TRBJ1-3; CDR3: CASSFDPTGTGGNTIYF; DNA: TGCGCCAGCAGCTTCGACCCAACCGGGACAGGAGGAAACACCATATATTTT
V: TRBV6-5; size: -; length: 13; D: TRBD1; J: TRBJ1-2; CDR3: CASSRGQGAGYTF; DNA: TGTGCCAGCAGTAGGGGACAGGGGGCTGGCTACACCTTC
V: TRBV16; size: -; length: 14; D: -; J: TRBJ1-4; CDR3: CASSQSAADEKLFF; DNA: TGTGCCAGCAGCCAATCGGCTGCGGATGAAAAACTGTTTTTT
V: TRBV28; size: -; length: 15; D: TRBD2; J: TRBJ2-7; CDR3: CASSSPTSGSYEQYF; DNA: TGTGCCAGCAGTTCCCCGACTAGCGGATCCTACGAGCAGTACTTC
V: TRBV30; size: -; length: 12; D: -; J: TRBJ2-5; CDR3: CAWSLDQETQYF; DNA: TGTGCCTGGAGTCTAGACCAAGAGACCCAGTACTTC
V: TRBV6-5; size: -; length: 15; D: -; J: TRBJ1-2; CDR3: CASRARRGENYGYTF; DNA: TGTGCCAGCAGGGCGAGGAGGGGCGAGAACTATGGCTACACCTTC
V: TRBV18; size: -; length: 13; D: -; J: TRBJ2-5; CDR3: CASSQGIGETQYF; DNA: TGTGCCAGCTCCCAGGGGATCGGAGAGACCCAGTACTTC
V: TRBV11-2; size: once; length: 13; D: TRBD1; J: TRBJ2-5; CDR3: CASKGQGRETQYF; DNA: TGTGCCAGCAAGGGACAGGGTCGAGAGACCCAGTACTTC
V: TRBV6-5; size: -; length: 15; D: -; J: TRBJ1-5; CDR3: CASTSGVTSNQPQHF; DNA: TGTGCCAGCACCTCCGGAGTTACTAGCAATCAGCCCCAGCATTTT
V: TRBV3-1/TRBV3-2; size: -; length: 12; D: -; J: TRBJ2-3; CDR3: CASSLRGDTQYF; DNA: TGTGCCAGCAGCCTCCGGGGAGATACGCAGTATTTT
V: TRBV5-1; size: -; length: 15; D: -; J: TRBJ2-7; CDR3: CASSGGVAAAYEQYF; DNA: TGCGCCAGCAGCGGAGGGGTAGCCGCCGCCTACGAGCAGTACTTC
V: TRBV18; size: -; length: 15; D: -; J: TRBJ2-1; CDR3: CASSPGTGSYNEQFF; DNA: TGTGCCAGCTCACCAGGGACTGGCTCCTACAATGAGCAGTTCTTC
V: TRBV30; size: -; length: 13; D: -; J: TRBJ2-3; CDR3: CAAGQRGTDTQYF; DNA: TGTGCCGCCGGACAGAGGGGCACAGATACGCAGTATTTT
V: TRBV24-1; size: -; length: 16; D: -; J: TRBJ1-1; CDR3: CATSDLLWQGMTEAFF; DNA: TGTGCCACCAGTGATTTGTTGTGGCAGGGGATGACTGAAGCTTTCTTT
V: TRBV18; size: -; length: 15; D: TRBD1; J: TRBJ2-5; CDR3: CASSPGTGGQETQYF; DNA: TGTGCCAGCTCACCAGGGACAGGGGGTCAAGAGACCCAGTACTTC
V: TRBV28; size: -; length: 14; D: -; J: TRBJ1-6; CDR3: CASSLYRVESPLHF; DNA: TGTGCCAGCAGTTTATACAGGGTTGAGTCACCCCTCCACTTT
V: TRBV7-9; size: -; length: 18; D: TRBD2; J: TRBJ2-3; CDR3: CASSLGPVSSGRTDTQYF; DNA: TGTGCCAGCAGCTTAGGCCCGGTGTCTAGCGGGCGCACAGATACGCAGTATTTT